The 32 T cell receptor beta chains presented below share a single source sample, sequenced in a study of OX40 agonist ivuxolimab in advanced cancers. The table came from immunoSEQ multiplex PCR; TCRdb's copy has only in-frame clones and leaves some out. Of 90,000 to 100,000 clones detected, about 85% appear once; the ten largest clones hold 0.8% to 1%. Sequenced material: CD4+ or CD8+ T cells sorted from blood, taken in a trial of the OX40 agonist ivuxolimab. The receptors were gathered from an adult with an advanced solid tumor such as melanoma, head and neck, liver or kidney cancer.

The genes are TRBV7-2 and TRBJ2-2, with D possibly being TRBD1 (5 bases). The CDR3 totals 15 residues. The germline V gene encodes CDR1 SGHTA and CDR2 FQGNSA. V was clipped by 2 bases and J by 6 bases, with 13 bases between them. The CDR3 is CASSLNRFWAGELFF. DNA of the CDR3: TGTGCCAGCAGCTTAAACAGGTTTTGGGCCGGGGAGCTGTTTTTT.

This chain links TRBV7-3 with TRBJ2-3; tentative D call: TRBD2 (5 bases). V shed 4 bases and J shed 6 bases, with 14 bases lying between them. The CDR3 loop spans 14 amino acids. CDR1 and CDR2 (germline): SGHTA, FQGTGA. The CDR3 is CASSSTGGGDTQYF. CDR3 nucleotide sequence: TGTGCCAGCAGCTCCACCGGAGGAGGCGATACGCAGTATTTT.

The rearrangement links TRBV11-2 to TRBJ1-1, with D possibly being TRBD1 (6 bases). V was trimmed by 5 bases and J by 4 bases, leaving 14 bases between them. Germline-derived CDR1 and CDR2 are SGHAT and FQNNGV. CDR3 size: 14 residues. CDR3 residues: CASSPPGASTEAFF. CDR3 bases: TGTGCCAGCAGCCCCCCAGGGGCCAGCACTGAAGCTTTCTTT.

For the CDR3, the DNA is TGTGCCAGCAGTTACTCGAGACAGGGAGGTGAAAAACTGTTTTTT. The encoded protein is CASSYSRQGGEKLFF. This chain uses TRBV6-5 with TRBJ1-4; 7 nucleotides line up with TRBD1. Germline V gene lookup returns CDR1 MNHEY and CDR2 SVGAGI. With 0 bases clipped from V and 7 bases from J, the junction kept 5 bases outside the gene matches. The CDR3 has 15 amino acids.

J is TRBJ1-4 and V is TRBV7-9, with D possibly being TRBD1 (6 bases). V was shortened by 6 bases and J by 3 bases, with 11 bases between the two germline ends. Per the germline V gene, CDR1 is SEHNR and CDR2 is FQNEAQ (reference sequence). This CDR3 spans 14 amino acids. The CDR3, as DNA: TGTGCCAGCAGACAACAGGGTTCTAATGAAAAACTGTTTTTT. Translated, it gives CASRQQGSNEKLFF.

The chain combines TRBV9 with TRBJ2-2; D tentatively reads TRBD1 or TRBD2 (5 bases each). The germline V gene has CDR1 SGDLS and CDR2 YYNGEE. CDR3 size: 16 residues. V gave up 0 bases and J gave up 6 bases, with 15 bases separating them. The CDR3 loop reads CASSVAGPSFPGELFF. DNA of the CDR3: TGTGCCAGCAGCGTAGCGGGGCCCTCCTTTCCCGGGGAGCTGTTTTTT.

This sequence joins TRBV5-1 and TRBJ1-2; no reliable D call. The CDR3 length is 14 residues. CDR1 SGHRS and CDR2 YFSETQ come from the germline V gene. V was pared by 4 bases and J by 4 bases, with 14 bases between. The CDR3 nucleotides read TGCGCCAGCAGCCCGAGGACGGACGCCTATGGCTACACCTTC. This sequence encodes CASSPRTDAYGYTF.

The chain couples TRBV6-1 to TRBJ1-2; 9 positions match TRBD1. The CDR3 has 15 residues. Per the germline V gene, CDR1 is MNHNS and CDR2 is SASEGT. Trimming removed 5 bases from V and 4 bases from J; junction bases left unmatched: 8. CDR3 protein: CASSPGTGFGYGYTF. The CDR3 coding sequence is TGTGCCAGCAGTCCCGGGACAGGGTTTGGCTATGGCTACACCTTC.

This rearrangement joins TRBV19 to TRBJ1-1, with 8 bases fitting TRBD1. With V trimmed by 7 bases and J by 7 bases, 20 bases remained unmatched. Germline values: CDR1 LNHDA, CDR2 SQIVND (reference sequence). CDR3 length: 17 residues. The CDR3 spells CASTSPGGQATQREAFF. The CDR3, as DNA: TGTGCCAGTACCTCCCCCGGGGGACAGGCGACCCAGCGTGAAGCTTTCTTT.

V usage is TRBV9 and J usage is TRBJ2-5; 8 positions match TRBD2. The CDR3 totals 18 residues. Germline V CDR1 and CDR2: SGDLS, YYNGEE. Trimming at V came to 0 bases and at J to 5 bases, leaving 15 bases not matched to a gene. The CDR3 reads CASSVGGIGAGAYETQYF. DNA for the CDR3: TGTGCCAGCAGCGTAGGGGGGATAGGAGCGGGAGCTTACGAGACCCAGTACTTC.

The chain carries TRBV5-1 and TRBJ2-3, with TRBD1 identical over 7 bases. Germline V gene lookup returns CDR1 SGHRS and CDR2 YFSETQ. The CDR3 totals 15 residues. The trim removed 4 bases at V and 1 base at J, leaving 6 bases unmatched. The CDR3 bases are TGCGCCAGCAGCGAAACAGGGGCTCGCACAGATACGCAGTATTTT. Protein sequence: CASSETGARTDTQYF.

The chain carries TRBV10-3 and TRBJ2-7, with TRBD1 matching over 7 bases. This CDR3 has 13 amino acids. The V gene's germline CDR1 is ENHRY and CDR2 SYGVKD. V was pared by 6 bases and J by 4 bases, with 6 bases of the junction left unmatched. CDR3 bases: TGTGCCATCAGACCAGACAGGGCTTACGAGCAGTACTTC. It specifies CAIRPDRAYEQYF.

The V gene is TRBV28, the J gene TRBJ1-1; D is possibly TRBD1 (5 bases). The CDR3 has 15 amino acids. Germline V lookup: CDR1 MDHEN, CDR2 SYDVKM. V lost 6 bases, J lost 7 bases, and 21 bases lay in between. CDR3 DNA sequence: TGTGCCAGCAGCTCAGACATGGGGGGGTTAGATGAAGCTTTCTTT. As protein: CASSSDMGGLDEAFF.

V is TRBV6-4 and J is TRBJ2-5; the match to TRBD2 covers 7 bases. CDR3 length: 15 amino acids. Germline lookup yields CDR1 MRHNA and CDR2 SNTAGT. V shed 6 bases, J shed 2 bases, and the junction held 9 bases outside the gene matches. The CDR3 loop is CASSRPLARQETQYF. The CDR3 DNA follows: TGTGCCAGCAGCCGGCCACTAGCGAGACAAGAGACCCAGTACTTC.

This rearrangement joins TRBV7-9 to TRBJ2-1; D ambiguous. CDR3 length equals 13 residues. The ends were cut back, 7 bases at V and 6 bases at J, with 13 bases in the middle. Germline loops: CDR1 SEHNR, CDR2 FQNEAQ (reference sequence). The CDR3 DNA sequence: TGTGCCAGCACCCAAACCGGCCCCAATGAGCAGTTCTTC. Protein sequence: CASTQTGPNEQFF. The full variable domain, rest sourced from reference TRBV7-9 and TRBJ2-1, is DTGVSQNPRHKITKRGQNVTFRCDPISEHNRLYWYRQTLGQGPEFLTYFQNEAQLEKSRLLSDRFSAERPKGSFSTLEIQRTEQGDSAMYLCASTQTGPNEQFFGPGTRLTVL.

The gene calls are TRBV7-6 and TRBJ2-1, with 9 bases identical to TRBD2. The CDR3 runs 15 residues. Unmatched junction bases numbered 7, after V lost 4 bases and J lost 6 bases. Per the germline V gene, CDR1 is SGHVS and CDR2 is FNYEAQ. CDR3 region: CASSSRGGVVNEQFF. The DNA for the CDR3 is TGTGCCAGCAGCTCCCGCGGGGGGGTGGTCAATGAGCAGTTCTTC.

This chain connects TRBV6-5 to TRBJ1-2, with a possible D match to TRBD1 (5 bases). This CDR3 comprises 14 residues. The V end lost 10 bases, the J end lost 4 bases, and 19 bases lay between the germline ends. The V gene's germline CDR1 is MNHEY and CDR2 SVGAGI. The CDR3 region is CATRRGRTSYGYTF. CDR3 nucleotide sequence: TGTGCCACCCGGAGAGGCAGGACAAGCTATGGCTACACCTTC.

The chain combines TRBV18 with TRBJ2-5; 8 positions match TRBD1. V shed 1 base, J shed 4 bases, and the junction held 2 bases outside the gene matches. The CDR3 contains 14 residues. Germline loops: CDR1 KGHSH, CDR2 LQKENI. The CDR3 here is CASSPRQGTETQYF. The CDR3, as DNA: TGTGCCAGCTCACCACGACAGGGGACAGAGACCCAGTACTTC. Filled out from reference TRBV18 and TRBJ2-5, the complete variable domain reads NAGVMQNPRHLVRRRGQEARLRCSPMKGHSHVYWYRQLPEEGLKFMVYLQKENIIDESGMPKERFSAEFPKEGPSILRIQQVVRGDSAAYFCASSPRQGTETQYFGPGTRLLVL.

This chain uses TRBV6-5 with TRBJ1-1; D unresolved. The V gene's germline CDR1 is MNHEY and CDR2 SVGAGI. With 4 bases removed from V and 7 bases from J, the gap between germline ends came to 16 bases. The CDR3 covers 14 residues. CDR3 loop: CASSSPTEKGEAFF. As DNA, the CDR3 is TGTGCCAGCAGTTCACCCACAGAGAAGGGTGAAGCTTTCTTT.

CDR3 sequence reads: CASSSSGREGNEQFF. CDR3 nucleotide sequence: TGTGCCAGCAGCTCTAGCGGGAGGGAAGGCAATGAGCAGTTCTTC. The rearrangement joins TRBV7-8 to TRBJ2-1; 12 bases match TRBD2. The germline V gene has CDR1 SGHVS and CDR2 FQNEAQ. Trimming at V came to 4 bases and at J to 6 bases, leaving 4 bases not matched to a gene. The CDR3 covers 15 residues.

The chain carries TRBV6-6 and TRBJ1-4; D is perhaps TRBD1 (6 bases). Trimming shortened V by 6 bases and J by 8 bases, and 19 bases separated the two germline ends. The CDR3 runs 15 residues. Germline values: CDR1 MNHNY, CDR2 SVGAGI (reference sequence). Here the CDR3 reads CASRLWDMTGEKLFF. The CDR3 DNA follows: TGTGCCAGCAGGTTATGGGACATGACGGGGGAAAAACTGTTTTTT.

The chain has TRBV28 and TRBJ1-1, with 7 bases lining up with TRBD1. V was pared by 5 bases and J by 1 base, with 10 bases of the junction left unmatched. The CDR3 has 16 amino acids. Germline CDR1 and CDR2: MDHEN and SYDVKM. This CDR3 reads CASSPQSQGTNTEAFF. Written as DNA, the CDR3 is TGTGCCAGCAGTCCGCAGTCACAGGGGACGAACACTGAAGCTTTCTTT.

As for this clone: The DNA is omitted, as the CDR3 cannot be located on it reliably, and the CDR3 follows TCRdb's listing. The chain joins TRBV28 to TRBJ2-2; no DNA check was done on the table's D call, TRBD1. Per the germline V gene, CDR1 is MDHEN and CDR2 is SYDVKM. The CDR3 is 15 residues long, ends included. The CDR3 is CASSSSQINTGELFF.

The chain links TRBV5-4 to TRBJ2-2; 8 bases line up with TRBD2. This CDR3 region has 17 residues. V lost 3 bases, J lost 2 bases, and 9 bases stayed unmatched. In germline, CDR1 is SGHNT, CDR2 YYREEE (reference sequence). The CDR3 DNA sequence: TGTGCCAGCAGCTCCCCGGTGGGACTAGGAAACACCGGGGAGCTGTTTTTT. Translated, it gives CASSSPVGLGNTGELFF.

V is TRBV19 and J is TRBJ1-5; TRBD1 is a possible D gene (6 bases). Trimming took 7 bases from V and 4 from J, leaving 11 bases between them. CDR1 is LNHDA, CDR2 SQIVND, per germline (reference sequence). This CDR3 has 13 residues. CDR3 loop: CASTGQINQPQHF. In nucleotides, the CDR3 is TGTGCCAGTACTGGACAGATTAATCAGCCCCAGCATTTT.

The CDR3 protein is CASSVQRADTQYF. The CDR3 DNA reads as TGTGCCAGCAGCGTACAAAGGGCAGATACGCAGTATTTT. The V gene is TRBV7-3, the J gene TRBJ2-3; D unresolved. V was clipped by 5 bases and J by 4 bases, with 10 bases between them. The CDR3 loop spans 13 amino acids. Germline V gene sequence: CDR1 SGHTA, CDR2 FQGTGA. The full variable domain, in which reference TRBV7-3 and TRBJ2-3 provide the parts outside the CDR3, is GAGVSQTPSNKVTEKGKYVELRCDPISGHTALYWYRQSLGQGPEFLIYFQGTGAADDSGLPNDRFFAVRPEGSVSTLKIQRTERGDSAVYLCASSVQRADTQYFGPGTRLTVL.

The J gene is TRBJ1-1, the V gene TRBV7-8; D is uncertain. V was trimmed by 1 base and J by 2 bases, leaving 5 bases between them. The CDR3 extends over 13 amino acids. In germline, CDR1 is SGHVS, CDR2 FQNEAQ. The CDR3 spells CASSLGQNTEAFF. In DNA form, the CDR3 reads TGTGCCAGCAGCTTAGGGCAAAACACTGAAGCTTTCTTT.

The chain is built from TRBV19 and TRBJ2-1; tentatively, D is TRBD2 (5 bases). Germline values: CDR1 LNHDA, CDR2 SQIVND (reference sequence). Trimming took 3 bases from V and 4 from J, leaving 10 bases between them. The CDR3 spans 14 residues. The CDR3 spells CASSIKTGYNEQFF. The CDR3 nucleotides read TGTGCCAGTAGTATTAAGACGGGGTACAATGAGCAGTTCTTC.

Worth noting for this clone: The identical CDR3 is also encoded by other nucleotide sequences in the sample. The rearrangement uses TRBV5-1 and TRBJ2-5; D not certain. V gave up 0 bases and J gave up 1 base, with 4 bases separating them. This CDR3 is built from 13 residues. Germline CDR1 and CDR2: SGHRS and YFSETQ. CDR3 sequence (DNA): TGCGCCAGCAGCTTGGGGAGCCAAGAGACCCAGTACTTC. Amino acids: CASSLGSQETQYF.

This clone is a singleton in its sample. The rearrangement uses TRBV7-2 and TRBJ2-7; 14 bases are a match to TRBD2. The length of the CDR3 is 16 residues. In germline, CDR1 is SGHTA, CDR2 FQGNSA. The trim removed 1 base at V and 7 bases at J, leaving 6 bases unmatched. The CDR3 region has the DNA TGTGCCAGCAGCTTAGGGACTAGCGGGAGGCAAGGGGAGCAGTACGTC. Its protein is CASSLGTSGRQGEQYV.

The chain has TRBV7-2 and TRBJ2-3, with TRBD1 matching over 11 bases. The CDR3 is made up of 16 amino acids. V was clipped by 5 bases and J by 3 bases; unmatched bases: 7. CDR1 and CDR2 (germline): SGHTA, FQGNSA. For the CDR3, the DNA is TGTGCCAGCAGCCCCCGGACAGGGGGCAGGACAGATACGCAGTATTTT. Amino acids: CASSPRTGGRTDTQYF. The variable domain in full, with the rest retrieved from reference TRBV7-2 and TRBJ2-3, is GAGVSQSPSNKVTEKGKDVELRCDPISGHTALYWYRQSLGQGLEFLIYFQGNSAPDKSGLPSDRFSAERTGGSVSTLTIQRTQQEDSAVYLCASSPRTGGRTDTQYFGPGTRLTVL.

This chain links TRBV6-1 with TRBJ1-3; no clear D gene. CDR1 is MNHNS, CDR2 SASEGT, per germline. Trimming left V 7 bases short and J 4 bases short, with 11 bases between. This CDR3 is 13 amino acids long. CDR3 in DNA: TGTGCCAGCATTACCACACACGGAAACACCATATATTTT. As protein: CASITTHGNTIYF.